The clone carrying this T cell receptor (beta chain) was seen at least ten times. This sample was included in a study of blood T cell repertoires in COVID-19. About the study: Sites in the United States, Italy and Spain provided acute and convalescent COVID-19 samples. The analysed material was cDNA or gDNA that came from T cells, B-cell-depleted T cells, or PBMCs.

Trimming took off 0 bases at V and 16 bases at J, with 8 bases between the two ends. Germline lookup yields CDR1 SGHDT and CDR2 YYEEEE. CDR3 size: 11 residues. As handled by the study authors: Amplification of reference gene primers provided the estimated nucleated cell counts. Repertoires were generated with immunoSEQ multiplex PCR, while TCRdb's copy carries only in-frame clones and drops some. The V and J calls and clone size come from that table; D and trimming were worked out from the DNA. The sample gives 35,000 to 45,000 clones, roughly 68% of which show up once; around 60% is in the top ten. This sequence originates from a man older than 75 with acute or convalescent COVID-19. The chain carries TRBV5-6 and TRBJ1-6; weak D call: TRBD1 (6 bases). The material sequenced was peripheral blood. DNA of the CDR3: TGTGCCAGCAGCTTGGGGGACACACTCCACTTT. It codes for CASSLGDTLHF. Complete variable domain (other parts from reference TRBV5-6 and TRBJ1-6): DAGVTQSPTHLIKTRGQQVTLRCSPKSGHDTVSWYQQALGQGPQFIFQYYEEEERQRGNFPDRFSGHQFPNYSSELNVNALLLGDSALYLCASSLGDTLHFGNGTRLTVT.